This TCR beta chain stems from a study of radiotherapy plus CTLA-4 blockade in lung cancer. The overall study: Under 20% of enrolled patients responded objectively, and about 31% had disease control. Notes on the study in general: Clones derived from tumor TCRs expanded in blood after radiotherapy plus ipilimumab. Dynamics of early blood T cell clones, together with interferon-beta, were reportedly the best predictors of response.

In the case of this clone: Its antigen is undetermined.

The V gene lost 6 bases and the J gene lost 5 bases, with 22 bases spanning the gap. This CDR3 region has 16 residues. Germline V gene lookup returns CDR1 MNHEY and CDR2 SMNVEV (reference sequence). Clones were sequenced by immunoSEQ multiplex PCR, and TCRdb holds only the in-frame ones, with some missing. The sample contains about 59,000 clones, 60% to 80% of which appear only once. Ipilimumab CTLA-4 blockade and focal radiation were given to patients with chemo-refractory metastatic non-small-cell lung cancer. The V call is TRBV27, the J call TRBJ2-5; tentatively, D is TRBD2 (7 bases). Sequenced material: peripheral blood, taken from a patient treated with radiotherapy plus ipilimumab. This receptor was taken from a human donor with non-small cell lung cancer who had a complete response to radiotherapy plus ipilimumab. CDR3 loop: CASSAWGGGGGETQYF. CDR3 DNA sequence: TGTGCCAGCAGCGCCTGGGGAGGGGGGGGCGGGGAGACCCAGTACTTC.